The present TCR beta chain was sequenced within a study of shared clonotypes between healthy human individuals. Whole-study context: Each donor had three CD4 naive, three CD4 memory, two CD8 naive and one CD8 memory plate.

Note on this clone: The antigen is unknown.

Assay used: immunoSEQ multiplex PCR; TCRdb lists only in-frame clones, some missing. The sample lists 2 million to 2.5 million clones, approximately 95% occurring once. The study drew its donors from healthy HIV-negative adults without recent acute infections or vaccinations. Study-level results: Even with large depth, rarefaction showed that sorted-subset sequencing was incomplete. Clonotypes that were shared across several donors made up about 4.5% of naive CD4 clonotypes.

Looked up from germline, CDR1 is KGHSH and CDR2 is LQKENI. CDR3 length equals 13 residues. With 5 bases removed from V and 3 bases from J, the gap between germline ends came to 10 bases. V and J are TRBV18 and TRBJ1-2, with a possible D match to TRBD1 (5 bases). The receptor was isolated from a man younger than 35 in good health. The sequenced material came from naive CD4+ T cells sorted from blood. Subset meaning: CD45RA+ positively selected. The CDR3 region is CASSATEDYGYTF. The DNA of the CDR3 is TGTGCCAGCTCAGCGACAGAGGACTATGGCTACACCTTC.